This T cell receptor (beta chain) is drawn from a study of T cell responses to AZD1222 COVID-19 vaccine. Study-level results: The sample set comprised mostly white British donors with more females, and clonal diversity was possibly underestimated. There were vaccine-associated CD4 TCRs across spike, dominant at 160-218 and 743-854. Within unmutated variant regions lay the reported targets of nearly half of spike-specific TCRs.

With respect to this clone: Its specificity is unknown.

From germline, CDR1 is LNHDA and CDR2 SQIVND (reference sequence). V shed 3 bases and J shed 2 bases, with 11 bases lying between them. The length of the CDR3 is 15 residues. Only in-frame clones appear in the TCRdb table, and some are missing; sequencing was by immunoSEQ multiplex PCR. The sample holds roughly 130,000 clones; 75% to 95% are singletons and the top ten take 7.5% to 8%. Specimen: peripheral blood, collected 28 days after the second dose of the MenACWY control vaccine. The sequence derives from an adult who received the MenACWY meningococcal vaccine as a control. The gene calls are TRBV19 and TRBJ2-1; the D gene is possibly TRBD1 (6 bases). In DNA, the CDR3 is TGTGCCAGTAGTATTCTGGGGGCGCCCTACAATGAGCAGTTCTTC. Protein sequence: CASSILGAPYNEQFF.